Presented here are 22 T cell receptor beta chains from one specimen sequenced in a study of early T cells in non-severe SARS-CoV-2 infection. TCRdb reanalysed the 5' RACE reads using MiXCR and keeps one entry per CDR3 protein. The sample consists of 60,000 or so distinct CDR3 sequences, 15% of them appearing once. The material was whole blood, obtained at baseline. Receptors were obtained from an adult who was a healthcare worker with PCR-confirmed SARS-CoV-2 infection or an uninfected control (not recorded which).

The sample holds a few counts of this clonotype. The chain couples TRBV12-3 or TRBV12-4 to TRBJ1-1; D not resolved. V was clipped by 4 bases and J by 10 bases, with 10 bases between them. This CDR3 contains 11 residues. The CDR3 DNA reads as TGTGCCAGCAGTTCGTATCTGGGAGCTTTCTTT. It encodes CASSSYLGAFF.

The chain joins TRBV5-1 to TRBJ2-2; weak D call: TRBD1 (6 bases). The germline gives CDR1 SGHRS, CDR2 YFSETQ. The CDR3 covers 16 residues. Trimming took 1 base from V and 4 from J, leaving 14 bases between them. The chain's CDR3 is CASSLSYRDSTGELFF. CDR3 sequence (DNA): TGCGCCAGCAGCTTGTCATACAGGGATAGCACCGGGGAGCTGTTTTTT.

The rearrangement links TRBV6-6 to TRBJ1-1, with D possibly TRBD1 on 5 matching bases. CDR1 is MNHNY, CDR2 SVGAGI, per germline (reference sequence). This CDR3 contains 14 residues. Trimming took off 6 bases at V and 7 bases at J, with 18 bases between the two ends. CDR3 loop: CASRVKWGGDEAFF. The CDR3 region has the DNA TGTGCCAGCAGAGTTAAATGGGGGGGAGATGAAGCTTTCTTT.

The table lists this clonotype with a few counts. The genes are TRBV10-3 and TRBJ1-3; D is uncertain. Trimming shortened V by 7 bases and J by 1 base, and 8 bases separated the two germline ends. CDR3 size: 13 residues. The germline gives CDR1 ENHRY, CDR2 SYGVKD. CDR3 sequence (DNA): TGTGCCATCACCCGGGAGTCTGGAAACACCATATATTTT. It specifies CAITRESGNTIYF.

The chain recombines TRBV11-2 with TRBJ2-3, with D maybe TRBD2 (5 bases). V lost 5 bases and J 5 bases, leaving 14 bases between the germline ends. CDR1 and CDR2 from the germline V gene are SGHAT and FQNNGV. CDR3 length: 14 amino acids. CDR3 nucleotide sequence: TGTGCCAGCAGCATTAGAGGGTTCGAAGATACGCAGTATTTT. The encoded protein is CASSIRGFEDTQYF.

This clonotype was found many times. CDR3 region: CAWSRWNEQFF. The CDR3 DNA sequence: TGTGCCTGGAGCCGGTGGAATGAGCAGTTCTTC. The V gene is TRBV30, the J gene TRBJ2-1; D gene ambiguous. This CDR3 region has 11 residues. V was shortened by 3 bases and J by 7 bases, with 7 bases between the two germline ends. Germline V CDR1 and CDR2: GTSNPN, SVGIG (reference sequence).

This clonotype occurred once. A junction boundary mismatches the germline segment, possibly from a read error. V and J are TRBV12-3 or TRBV12-4 and TRBJ2-7, with 7 bases matching TRBD2. The CDR3 sequence is 14 residues long. CDR3 bases: TGTGCCAGCAGTTTTTGCGGGGGTTCCTGCGAGCAGTACTTC. Residues: CASSFCGGSCEQYF.

This clonotype turned up a few times. The chain carries TRBV5-1 and TRBJ2-1; TRBD2 matches at 7 bases. V gave up 4 bases and J gave up 5 bases; unmatched junction bases: 9. Germline CDR1 and CDR2: SGHRS and YFSETQ. The CDR3 runs 15 residues. CDR3 sequence (DNA): TGCGCCAGCAGCGCCGGGACTATGCTCCACAATGAGCAGTTCTTC. It is translated as CASSAGTMLHNEQFF.

A few counts support this clonotype. This chain links TRBV10-2 with TRBJ2-3; 13 positions agree with TRBD2. J gave up 1 base and V 8 bases, and 9 bases lay outside the gene matches. Looked up from germline, CDR1 is WSHSY and CDR2 is SAAADI. This CDR3 contains 17 residues. Here the CDR3 DNA reads TGCGCCAGCCGGAGACTAGCGGGGGGAGGGGGCACAGATACGCAGTATTTT. As protein: CASRRLAGGGGTDTQYF.

Written as DNA, the CDR3 is TGTGCCAGCACCGTGGCGGGAGCGGCTAGCTCCTACGAGCAGTACTTC. This encodes CASTVAGAASSYEQYF. This chain uses TRBV2 with TRBJ2-7; 7 positions agree with TRBD2. Germline V lookup: CDR1 SNHLY, CDR2 FYNNEI. Trimming at V came to 7 bases and at J to 0 bases, leaving 12 bases not matched to a gene. This CDR3 has 16 amino acids. The complete variable domain, with remaining parts taken from reference TRBV2 and TRBJ2-7, reads EPEVTQTPSHQVTQMGQEVILRCVPISNHLYFYWYRQILGQKVEFLVSFYNNEISEKSEIFDDQFSVERPDGSNFTLKIRSTKLEDSAMYFCASTVAGAASSYEQYFGPGTRLTVT.

V and J are TRBV5-6 and TRBJ1-5, with D possibly matching TRBD1 (6 bases). The CDR3 is made up of 14 amino acids. Trimming stripped 5 bases from V and 10 bases from J, with 19 bases between. The germline gives CDR1 SGHDT, CDR2 YYEEEE. CDR3 amino acids: CASSSLGAEEPQHF. The CDR3 DNA reads as TGTGCCAGCAGTTCTCTGGGGGCGGAAGAACCCCAGCATTTT.

This clonotype has a handful of counts. The rearrangement joins TRBV18 to TRBJ1-5; D remains ambiguous. V was clipped by 3 bases and J by 3 bases, with 9 bases between them. The CDR3 is 14 amino acids. CDR1 is KGHSH and CDR2 is LQKENI in the germline V gene. CDR3 in DNA: TGTGCCAGCTCACCGGCGGCGAACAATCAGCCCCAGCATTTT. Its translation is CASSPAANNQPQHF.

This clonotype was seen a handful of times. The chain uses TRBV14 and TRBJ1-6; 8 nucleotides align to TRBD1. CDR3 length: 14 amino acids. The ends lost 1 base at V and 10 bases at J; junction bases unmatched: 3. In germline, CDR1 is SGHDN, CDR2 FVKESK. This chain's CDR3 is CASSQGTGYSPLHF. The CDR3 DNA follows: TGTGCCAGCAGCCAAGGGACAGGGTACTCACCCCTCCACTTT.

By frequency in the sample, this clonotype is medium-sized. This chain connects TRBV6-1 to TRBJ2-3; 12 nucleotides line up with TRBD2. Germline trimming cut 6 bases from V and 4 bases from J; bases unmatched to any gene: 5. The CDR3 contains 15 residues. Germline CDR1 and CDR2: MNHNS and SASEGT. The CDR3 DNA reads TGTGCCAGCAGCGTGACTAGCGGGAGCCCAGATACGCAGTATTTT. Protein sequence: CASSVTSGSPDTQYF.

This clonotype was seen a few times. J is TRBJ2-7 and V is TRBV11-2; 7 bases line up with TRBD1. In germline, CDR1 is SGHAT, CDR2 FQNNGV. V dropped 5 bases and J dropped 6; count of bases not matched to a gene: 10. CDR3 length: 14 amino acids. Here the CDR3 DNA reads TGTGCCAGCAGCCTTACAACAGGGGAGCGCGAGCAGTACTTC. Translating it yields CASSLTTGEREQYF.

About this clonotype itself: A much larger clone differs by one base, so this may be a read error. The V call is TRBV5-1, the J call TRBJ2-3, with a possible D match to TRBD2 (6 bases). CDR3 length equals 16 residues. V shed 4 bases and J shed 0 bases, with 15 bases lying between them. Per the germline V gene, CDR1 is SGHRS and CDR2 is YFSETQ. The CDR3 loop is CASSISRDFSTDTQYF. The CDR3, as DNA: TGCGCCAGCAGCATATCACGGGACTTTAGCACAGATACGCAGTATTTT.

This clonotype was found a few times. The chain recombines TRBV6-6 with TRBJ2-7; D uncertain. Trimming left V 0 bases short and J 9 bases short, with 12 bases between. The germline V gene has CDR1 MNHNY and CDR2 SVGAGI (reference sequence). There are 13 residues in the CDR3. The CDR3 coding sequence is TGTGCCAGCAGTTACTCTCCGGAGTCGGGGCAGTACTTC. It specifies CASSYSPESGQYF.

V usage is TRBV3-1 and J usage is TRBJ2-1; TRBD1 matches 10 bases. Germline V lookup: CDR1 LGHDT, CDR2 YNNKEL (reference sequence). Trimming cost V 4 bases and J 7 bases; bases outside gene matches: 7. The CDR3 is made up of 15 amino acids. The CDR3 DNA reads TGTGCCAGCAGCCGGACAGGGGGTAGGAGGAATGAGCAGTTCTTC. It translates to CASSRTGGRRNEQFF.

The sample holds a few counts of this clonotype. The genes are TRBV11-2 and TRBJ2-3; 8 bases align to TRBD1. Germline CDR1 is SGHAT and CDR2 is FQNNGV. V shed 4 bases, J shed 4 bases, and the junction held 10 bases outside the gene matches. The length of the CDR3 is 16 residues. The CDR3 loop is CASSSLRGRGPDTQYF. For the CDR3, the DNA is TGTGCCAGCAGCTCCCTCCGGGGCAGGGGGCCAGATACGCAGTATTTT.

CDR3 sequence: CAISDRAGNEAFF. The DNA for the CDR3 is TGTGCCATCAGTGACCGGGCAGGGAATGAAGCTTTCTTT. The V gene is TRBV10-3, the J gene TRBJ1-1; perhaps TRBD1 as D (5 bases). This CDR3 spans 13 amino acids. Germline loops: CDR1 ENHRY, CDR2 SYGVKD. V shed 3 bases and J shed 7 bases, with 12 bases lying between them.

This clonotype has ten or more counts. The chain carries TRBV14 and TRBJ1-1; D possibly corresponds to TRBD1 (5 bases). V was shortened by 2 bases and J by 3 bases, with 10 bases between the two germline ends. Germline V lookup: CDR1 SGHDN, CDR2 FVKESK. This CDR3 is built from 14 residues. CDR3 in amino acids: CASSQSAGYTEAFF. The CDR3 DNA is TGTGCCAGCAGCCAATCGGCAGGGTACACTGAAGCTTTCTTT.

The J gene is TRBJ2-5, the V gene TRBV28; D unclear. The CDR3 has 13 residues. CDR1 and CDR2 from the germline V gene are MDHEN and SYDVKM. Trimming shortened V by 4 bases and J by 5 bases, and 11 bases separated the two germline ends. The CDR3 region has the DNA TGTGCCAGCAGTTCCTCGGGCAGGGAGACCCAGTACTTC. This codes for CASSSSGRETQYF. Together with reference TRBV28 and TRBJ2-5, the CDR3 gives the full variable domain: DVKVTQSSRYLVKRTGEKVFLECVQDMDHENMFWYRQDPGLGLRLIYFSYDVKMKEKGDIPEGYSVSREKKERFSLILESASTNQTSMYLCASSSSGRETQYFGPGTRLLVL.